The 8 T cell receptor beta chains given below trace back to one sample, sequenced in a study of shared clonotypes between healthy human individuals (TCRdb year 2020). The protocol used for the library was the immunoSEQ multiplex PCR assay. What TCRdb holds here is the immuneACCESS table cut down to in-frame rearrangements. Part of the clones is not present; checked against another copy, under half of the missing clones reflect an unresolved V gene, and the others are unexplained. This sample is represented by about a million clones; about 74% of them were singletons. About 1.5% of the sample goes to the ten largest clones. The material sequenced was memory CD4+ T cells sorted from blood. The sample's cell subset or site label is to be understood as: CD45RA-negative fraction. Receptors were obtained from a man younger than 35 in good health.

The rearrangement joins TRBV29-1 to TRBJ2-2; perhaps D is TRBD1 or TRBD2 (6 bases each). V was clipped by 5 bases and J by 7 bases, with 14 bases between them. The CDR3 totals 13 residues. The V gene's germline CDR1 is SQVTM and CDR2 ANQGSEA. The CDR3 loop is CSVLRGAGGELFF. The CDR3 DNA follows: TGCAGCGTTCTAAGGGGGGCCGGCGGGGAGCTGTTTTTT.

The chain combines TRBV10-3 with TRBJ1-1, with 8 bases identical to TRBD1. V lost 0 bases, J lost 4 bases, and 7 bases stayed unmatched. The CDR3 runs 16 residues. The germline gives CDR1 ENHRY, CDR2 SYGVKD. The CDR3 reads CAISESPGTGVTEAFF. The CDR3 nucleotides are TGTGCCATCAGTGAGTCCCCCGGGACAGGAGTCACTGAAGCTTTCTTT.

V is TRBV7-2 and J is TRBJ1-6; possibly TRBD1 for D (5 bases). Germline V CDR1 and CDR2: SGHTA, FQGNSA. CDR3 length: 17 residues. Trimming removed 4 bases at V and 7 bases at J, with 20 bases between. In DNA form, the CDR3 reads TGTGCCAGCAGCTCGAATGGGGAGGGGCTAGGGAATTCACCCCTCCACTTT. Translation gives CASSSNGEGLGNSPLHF.

The V call is TRBV19, the J call TRBJ1-5; 7 bases match TRBD1. Germline V gene data show CDR1 as LNHDA and CDR2 as SQIVND (reference sequence). CDR3 length: 17 residues. The ends lost 4 bases at V and 1 base at J; junction bases unmatched: 10. The CDR3 DNA reads TGTGCCAGTAGTAGACAGGGAGGAGAGGCGAGCAATCAGCCCCAGCATTTT. It specifies CASSRQGGEASNQPQHF. The entire variable domain, with the rest obtained from reference TRBV19 and TRBJ1-5, is as follows: DGGITQSPKYLFRKEGQNVTLSCEQNLNHDAMYWYRQDPGQGLRLIYYSQIVNDFQKGDIAEGYSVSREKKESFPLTVTSAQKNPTAFYLCASSRQGGEASNQPQHFGDGTRLSIL.

The V gene is TRBV11-1, the J gene TRBJ2-1, with D uncertain. Germline V lookup: CDR1 SGHAT, CDR2 FQDESV (reference sequence). The CDR3 extends over 15 amino acids. Trimming took 3 bases from V and 6 from J, leaving 15 bases between them. The CDR3 DNA follows: TGTGCCAGCAGCTTGGGCCAGGTTATCGGCAATGAGCAGTTCTTC. This encodes CASSLGQVIGNEQFF.

The V call is TRBV18, the J call TRBJ1-2; TRBD1 might be the D (5 bases). Germline values: CDR1 KGHSH, CDR2 LQKENI. The CDR3 runs to 13 residues. Deletions cut 2 bases from V and 7 bases from J, with 11 bases between. CDR3 residues: CASSPNEGFGYTF. The DNA for the CDR3 is TGTGCCAGCTCACCAAATGAGGGGTTTGGCTACACCTTC.

On this clone itself: Other DNA sequences in the sample encode the same CDR3. The chain joins TRBV5-4 to TRBJ2-7; D unresolved. This CDR3 has 11 residues. Germline CDR1 reads SGHNT; CDR2 reads YYREEE (reference sequence). V gave up 4 bases and J gave up 3 bases, with 5 bases separating them. CDR3 region: CASSRNYEQYF. The CDR3 coding sequence is TGTGCCAGCAGCAGGAACTACGAGCAGTACTTC.

The chain uses TRBV2 and TRBJ1-5; D is possibly TRBD1 (5 bases). Between the trimmed V and J ends, which lost 6 bases and 0 bases, there was a span of 12 bases. The germline V gene encodes CDR1 SNHLY and CDR2 FYNNEI. The CDR3 covers 15 residues. CDR3 region: CASRWQGGSNQPQHF. CDR3 DNA sequence: TGTGCCAGCAGATGGCAGGGTGGTAGCAATCAGCCCCAGCATTTT.